These 22 T cell receptor beta chains share one sample of origin, sequenced in a study of graft-versus-host responses after intestinal transplantation. TCRdb's table, derived via immunoSEQ multiplex PCR, lists solely in-frame clones and lacks some. The repertoire has about 90,000 clones, 75% to 95% of them found once; the top ten carry approximately 0.3%. Their specific antigens are unknown. The sequenced sample was unstimulated CD4+ T cells sorted from spleen or lymph node cells, obtained before transplant. The receptors were gathered from a human donor who was the organ donor for an intestinal transplant.

V is TRBV30 and J is TRBJ2-7; 7 bases are shared with TRBD2. V was pared by 1 base and J by 7 bases, with 7 bases of the junction left unmatched. The germline CDR1 and CDR2 sequences are GTSNPN and SVGIG (reference sequence). The CDR3 is 13 amino acids. The CDR3 is CAWSGGGSREQYF. The DNA for the CDR3 is TGTGCCTGGAGTGGGGGGGGATCTCGGGAGCAGTACTTC.

This sequence joins TRBV29-1 and TRBJ1-1; no reliable D call. The CDR3 contains 11 residues. Trimming cost V 0 bases and J 8 bases, with 7 bases left between them. Germline CDR1 is SQVTM and CDR2 is ANQGSEA. CDR3 in DNA: TGCAGCGTTGAAGATCCGGGAGAAGCTTTCTTT. This gives the protein CSVEDPGEAFF.

CDR3 nucleotides: TGTGCCAGCAGCTTACAGGGCCCCTACTACGAGCAGTACTTC. This codes for CASSLQGPYYEQYF. V is TRBV7-2 and J is TRBJ2-7; D is perhaps TRBD1 (5 bases). Per the germline V gene, CDR1 is SGHTA and CDR2 is FQGNSA. V was cut by 2 bases and J by 3 bases, with 11 bases left in between. CDR3 length: 14 amino acids.

The chain couples TRBV23-1 to TRBJ1-1, with 7 bases fitting TRBD1. TRBV23-1 is an open reading frame whose function is uncertain. The V gene end was trimmed by 8 bases and the J gene end by 1 base; junction bases not matched to a gene: 16. This CDR3 spans 17 amino acids. The CDR3 is CASGRPVSGGPNTEAFF. CDR3 bases: TGCGCCAGCGGACGCCCCGTGTCAGGGGGACCGAACACTGAAGCTTTCTTT.

The chain links TRBV25-1 to TRBJ2-3; D is perhaps TRBD1 (6 bases). Germline CDR1 MGHDK, CDR2 SYGVNS. V was cut by 2 bases and J by 0 bases, with 18 bases left in between. CDR3 size: 18 residues. In DNA form, the CDR3 reads TGTGCCAGCAGTGAAGGGTGGGGACACAGCCAGAGCACAGATACGCAGTATTTT. This codes for CASSEGWGHSQSTDTQYF. The full variable domain, rest sourced from reference TRBV25-1 and TRBJ2-3, is EADIYQTPRYLVIGTGKKITLECSQTMGHDKMYWYQQDPGMELHLIHYSYGVNSTEKGDLSSESTVSRIRTEHFPLTLESARPSHTSQYLCASSEGWGHSQSTDTQYFGPGTRLTVL.

The chain links TRBV2 to TRBJ2-5, with D tentatively TRBD1 (5 bases). Germline V gene lookup returns CDR1 SNHLY and CDR2 FYNNEI. The V and J ends lost 8 bases and 6 bases respectively, with 13 bases between them. CDR3 length equals 12 residues. CDR3 region: CASLLAGKTQYF. The CDR3 nucleotides read TGTGCCAGCCTACTCGCAGGGAAGACCCAGTACTTC.

The chain links TRBV5-4 to TRBJ1-1, with 8 bases lining up with TRBD1. The CDR3 runs 16 residues. J lost 5 bases, V lost 0 bases, and 9 bases had no gene match. The germline V gene has CDR1 SGHNT and CDR2 YYREEE (reference sequence). CDR3 sequence: CASSLGGDRFRTEAFF. CDR3 nucleotide sequence: TGTGCCAGCAGCTTGGGGGGGGACAGGTTTCGGACTGAAGCTTTCTTT.

The J gene is TRBJ2-3, the V gene TRBV18; D not certain. Trimming took 3 bases from V and 0 from J, leaving 10 bases between them. CDR1 is KGHSH and CDR2 is LQKENI in the germline V gene. CDR3 length: 15 amino acids. In DNA form, the CDR3 reads TGTGCCAGCTCACCGGAGATTACTAGCACAGATACGCAGTATTTT. Protein sequence: CASSPEITSTDTQYF.

The genes are TRBV5-4 and TRBJ2-7; a weak D match, TRBD1 (5 bases). The V end lost 1 base, the J end lost 2 bases, and 7 bases lay between the germline ends. Germline values: CDR1 SGHNT, CDR2 YYREEE (reference sequence). The CDR3 spans 13 residues. The CDR3 region is CASSLSGTYEQYF. CDR3 bases: TGTGCCAGCAGCTTGTCAGGGACCTACGAGCAGTACTTC. Filled out from reference TRBV5-4 and TRBJ2-7, the complete variable domain reads ETGVTQSPTHLIKTRGQQVTLRCSSQSGHNTVSWYQQALGQGPQFIFQYYREEENGRGNFPPRFSGLQFPNYSSELNVNALELDDSALYLCASSLSGTYEQYFGPGTRLTVT.

J is TRBJ1-4 and V is TRBV5-1; D might be TRBD1 (5 bases). V dropped 2 bases and J dropped 5 bases, with 10 bases sitting between them. CDR3 length: 14 residues. CDR1 SGHRS and CDR2 YFSETQ come from the germline V gene. The CDR3 nucleotides read TGCGCCAGCAGCTTCATCGGGGGGAATGAAAAACTGTTTTTT. Its protein is CASSFIGGNEKLFF.

The chain is built from TRBV6-6 and TRBJ1-3, with D possibly TRBD1 on 5 matching bases. From germline, CDR1 is MNHNY and CDR2 SVGAGI (reference sequence). The CDR3 loop spans 14 amino acids. The ends were cut back, 2 bases at V and 10 bases at J, with 15 bases in the middle. The DNA of the CDR3 is TGTGCCAGCAGTTACGGGCAGGGCCTACGGACCATATATTTT. Translated, it gives CASSYGQGLRTIYF.

The chain is built from TRBV19 and TRBJ2-3; 14 positions agree with TRBD2. Germline CDR1 reads LNHDA; CDR2 reads SQIVND (reference sequence). This CDR3 comprises 15 residues. V lost 8 bases, J lost 10 bases, and 11 bases stayed unmatched. In DNA, the CDR3 is TGTGCCAGTTCGACCGGGACTAGCGGGAGTAATGCGCAGTATTTT. Translating gives CASSTGTSGSNAQYF.

The V call is TRBV6-1, the J call TRBJ1-2; the D is unclear. This CDR3 has 12 residues. Looked up from germline, CDR1 is MNHNS and CDR2 is SASEGT. V lost 2 bases, J lost 9 bases, and 10 bases lay in between. CDR3 nucleotides: TGTGCCAGCAGTGAATTCGAGGGCAGCTACACCTTC. It codes for CASSEFEGSYTF.

The V gene is TRBV5-1, the J gene TRBJ1-2, with TRBD1 matching 10 bases. Germline CDR1 SGHRS, CDR2 YFSETQ. V lost 3 bases, J lost 8 bases, and 13 bases stayed unmatched. The CDR3 loop spans 16 amino acids. Here the CDR3 reads CASSSRNRDRGRGYTF. CDR3 coding DNA: TGCGCCAGCAGCTCCCGGAACCGGGACAGGGGTAGGGGCTACACCTTC.

This clone was detected only once. The chain joins TRBV6-1 to TRBJ2-5; TRBD2 aligns across 9 bases. The length of the CDR3 is 14 residues. Germline V gene sequence: CDR1 MNHNS, CDR2 SASEGT. V shed 2 bases, J shed 11 bases, and the junction held 9 bases outside the gene matches. The CDR3, as DNA: TGTGCCAGCAGTGAACCGGGACTAGCTCGGACTCAGTACTTC. Translation gives CASSEPGLARTQYF.

The table lists this clone with a count of one. This chain links TRBV21-1 with TRBJ2-7; the DNA was not used to check the table's D call, TRBD2. TRBV21-1 is a pseudogene. CDR3 length: 16 amino acids. CDR3 amino acids: CASSNFPGLVPYEQYF. In nucleotides, the CDR3 is TGTGCCAGCAGCAATTTTCCGGGACTAGTGCCATACGAGCAGTACTTC.

This chain connects TRBV6-5 to TRBJ1-5, with D possibly being TRBD1 (5 bases). The CDR3 contains 14 residues. Germline CDR1 MNHEY, CDR2 SVGAGI. Trimming removed 0 bases at V and 6 bases at J, with 9 bases between. The CDR3 reads CASSYSGGFQPQHF. CDR3 nucleotides: TGTGCCAGCAGTTACTCTGGGGGGTTTCAGCCCCAGCATTTT.

This rearrangement joins TRBV5-1 to TRBJ1-1; no definite D call. The germline gives CDR1 SGHRS, CDR2 YFSETQ. The CDR3 consists of 17 residues. The V end was cut by 1 base, the J end by 5 bases, with 21 bases between. The CDR3 nucleotides read TGCGCCAGCAGCTTGACCATTAATCCGGGTCTAGAGACTGAAGCTTTCTTT. It specifies CASSLTINPGLETEAFF.

CDR3 in amino acids: CRDSLGFF. In DNA, the CDR3 is TGCAGAGACTCCTTGGGTTTCTTT. The chain joins TRBV29-1 to TRBJ1-1; D is unresolved. Germline V gene lookup returns CDR1 SQVTM and CDR2 ANQGSEA. The CDR3 is 8 amino acids. Full variable domain (outside the CDR3, taken from reference TRBV29-1 and TRBJ1-1): SAVISQKPSRDICQRGTSLTIQCQVDSQVTMMFWYRQQPGQSLTLIATANQGSEATYESGFVIDKFPISRPNLTFSTLTVSNMSPEDSSIYLCRDSLGFFGQGTRLTVV.

The chain recombines TRBV5-1 with TRBJ2-1, with D perhaps matching TRBD2 (5 bases). The CDR3 totals 14 residues. Germline assignment: CDR1 SGHRS and CDR2 YFSETQ. Trimming shortened V by 4 bases and J by 6 bases, and 14 bases separated the two germline ends. The CDR3 DNA follows: TGCGCCAGCAGCGTCGTATGGGCGGGCAATGAGCAGTTCTTC. Encoded protein: CASSVVWAGNEQFF.

The gene calls are TRBV10-3 and TRBJ2-2; D call uncertain. Germline assignment: CDR1 ENHRY and CDR2 SYGVKD. Trimming pared 2 bases from V and 4 bases from J, leaving 11 bases between. This CDR3 has 15 amino acids. CDR3 in DNA: TGTGCCATCAGTGAGCCTCCGCCGGGCACCGGGGAGCTGTTTTTT. Translation gives CAISEPPPGTGELFF.

This sequence joins TRBV18 and TRBJ2-1, with D tentatively TRBD2 (6 bases). Germline loops: CDR1 KGHSH, CDR2 LQKENI. There are 13 residues in the CDR3. Trimming took 4 bases from V and 9 from J, leaving 13 bases between them. CDR3 amino acids: CASSRTGTLEQFF. CDR3 in DNA: TGTGCCAGCTCACGCACCGGGACTCTTGAGCAGTTCTTC.